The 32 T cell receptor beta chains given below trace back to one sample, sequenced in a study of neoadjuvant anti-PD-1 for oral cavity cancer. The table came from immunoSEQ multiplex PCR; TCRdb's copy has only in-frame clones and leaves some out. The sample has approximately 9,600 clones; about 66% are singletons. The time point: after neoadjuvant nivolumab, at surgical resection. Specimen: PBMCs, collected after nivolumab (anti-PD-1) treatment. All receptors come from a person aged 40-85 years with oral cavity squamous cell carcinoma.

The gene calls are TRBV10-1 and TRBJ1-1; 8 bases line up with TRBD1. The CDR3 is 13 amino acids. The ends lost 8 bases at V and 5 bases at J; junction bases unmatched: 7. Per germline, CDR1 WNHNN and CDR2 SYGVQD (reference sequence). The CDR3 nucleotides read TGCGCCAGCTGGAGGACAGGGAGTACTGAAGCTTTCTTT. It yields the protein CASWRTGSTEAFF.

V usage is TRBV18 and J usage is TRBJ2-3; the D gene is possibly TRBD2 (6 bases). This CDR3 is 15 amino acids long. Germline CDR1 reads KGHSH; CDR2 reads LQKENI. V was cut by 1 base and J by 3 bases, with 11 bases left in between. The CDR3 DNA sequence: TGTGCCAGCTCACCACGGGGCGGGACGACAGATACGCAGTATTTT. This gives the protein CASSPRGGTTDTQYF.

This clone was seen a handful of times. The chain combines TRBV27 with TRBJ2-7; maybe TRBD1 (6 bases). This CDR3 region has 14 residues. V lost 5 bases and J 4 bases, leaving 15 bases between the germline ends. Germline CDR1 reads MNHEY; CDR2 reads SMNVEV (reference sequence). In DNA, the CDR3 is TGTGCCAGCAGTCCCATGGACAGAAGATACGAGCAGTACTTC. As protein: CASSPMDRRYEQYF.

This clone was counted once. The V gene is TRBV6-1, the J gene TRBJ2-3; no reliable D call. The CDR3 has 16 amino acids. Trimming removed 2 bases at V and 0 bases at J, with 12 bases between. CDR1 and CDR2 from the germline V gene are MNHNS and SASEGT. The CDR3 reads CASSESRKASTDTQYF. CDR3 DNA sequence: TGTGCCAGCAGTGAATCAAGGAAAGCTAGCACAGATACGCAGTATTTT.

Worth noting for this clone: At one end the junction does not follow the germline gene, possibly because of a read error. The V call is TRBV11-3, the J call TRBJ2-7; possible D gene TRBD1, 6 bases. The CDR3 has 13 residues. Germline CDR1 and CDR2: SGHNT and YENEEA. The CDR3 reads CASSLDLTGHCNF. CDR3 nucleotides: TGTGCCAGCAGCTTAGACCTGACAGGCCATTGCAACTTC.

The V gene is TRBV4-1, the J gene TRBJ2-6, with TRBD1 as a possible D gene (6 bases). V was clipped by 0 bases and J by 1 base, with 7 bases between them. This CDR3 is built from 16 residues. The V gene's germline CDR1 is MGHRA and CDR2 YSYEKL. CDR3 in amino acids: CASSQEGGSGANVLTF. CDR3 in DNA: TGCGCCAGCAGCCAAGAAGGGGGTTCTGGGGCCAACGTCCTGACTTTC.

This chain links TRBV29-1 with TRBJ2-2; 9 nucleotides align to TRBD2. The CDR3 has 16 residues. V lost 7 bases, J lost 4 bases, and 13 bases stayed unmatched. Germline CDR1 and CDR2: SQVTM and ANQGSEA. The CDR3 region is CSAVGSLAGSTGELFF. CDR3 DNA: TGCAGCGCCGTCGGTAGCCTAGCGGGAAGCACCGGGGAGCTGTTTTTT.

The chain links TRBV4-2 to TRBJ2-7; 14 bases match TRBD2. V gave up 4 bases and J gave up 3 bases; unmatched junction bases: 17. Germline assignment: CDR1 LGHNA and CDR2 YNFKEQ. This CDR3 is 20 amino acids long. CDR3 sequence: CASSLQLATGTSGRIYEQYF. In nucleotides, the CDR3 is TGTGCCAGCAGCCTCCAACTTGCAACCGGGACTAGCGGGAGAATCTACGAGCAGTACTTC.

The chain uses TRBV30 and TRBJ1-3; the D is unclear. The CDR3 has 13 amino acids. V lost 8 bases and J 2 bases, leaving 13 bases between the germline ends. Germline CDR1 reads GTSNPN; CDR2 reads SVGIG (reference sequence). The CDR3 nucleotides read TGTGCCCTGCAACCCTCCCCTGGAAACACCATATATTTT. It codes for CALQPSPGNTIYF.

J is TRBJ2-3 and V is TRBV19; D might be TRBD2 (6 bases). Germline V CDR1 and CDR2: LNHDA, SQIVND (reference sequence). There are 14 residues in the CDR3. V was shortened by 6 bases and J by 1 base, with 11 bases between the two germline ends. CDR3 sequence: CASSQTSRTDTQYF. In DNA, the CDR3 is TGTGCCAGTAGCCAGACTAGTCGCACAGATACGCAGTATTTT.

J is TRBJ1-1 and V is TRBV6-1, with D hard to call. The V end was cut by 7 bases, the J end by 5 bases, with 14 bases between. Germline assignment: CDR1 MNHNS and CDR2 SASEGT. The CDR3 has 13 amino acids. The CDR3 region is CASMPGARTEAFF. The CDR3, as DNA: TGTGCCAGCATGCCGGGAGCGAGGACTGAAGCTTTCTTT.

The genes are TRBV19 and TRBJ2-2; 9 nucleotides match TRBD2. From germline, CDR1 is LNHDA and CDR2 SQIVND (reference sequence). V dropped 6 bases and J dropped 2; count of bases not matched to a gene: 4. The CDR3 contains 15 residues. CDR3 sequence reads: CASSRGGANTGELFF. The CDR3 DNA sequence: TGTGCCAGTAGCCGCGGGGGGGCCAACACCGGGGAGCTGTTTTTT.

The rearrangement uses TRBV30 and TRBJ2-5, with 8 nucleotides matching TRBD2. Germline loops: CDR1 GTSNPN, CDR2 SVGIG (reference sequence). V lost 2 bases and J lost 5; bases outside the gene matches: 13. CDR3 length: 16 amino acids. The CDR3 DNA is TGTGCCTGGAGTCCTTCGCTGTTAGCGGGACGGGAGACCCAGTACTTC. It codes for CAWSPSLLAGRETQYF.

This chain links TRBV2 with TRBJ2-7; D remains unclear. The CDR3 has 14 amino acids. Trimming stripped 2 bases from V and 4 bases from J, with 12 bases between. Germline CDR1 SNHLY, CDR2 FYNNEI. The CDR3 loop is CASSETAVTYEQYF. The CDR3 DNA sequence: TGTGCCAGCAGTGAAACGGCGGTTACTTACGAGCAGTACTTC.

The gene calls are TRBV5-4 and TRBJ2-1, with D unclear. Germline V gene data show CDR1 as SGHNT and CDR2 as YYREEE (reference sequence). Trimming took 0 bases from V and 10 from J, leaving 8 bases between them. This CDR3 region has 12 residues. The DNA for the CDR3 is TGTGCCAGCAGCTTGGCTGCGGCCGAGCAGTTCTTC. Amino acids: CASSLAAAEQFF.

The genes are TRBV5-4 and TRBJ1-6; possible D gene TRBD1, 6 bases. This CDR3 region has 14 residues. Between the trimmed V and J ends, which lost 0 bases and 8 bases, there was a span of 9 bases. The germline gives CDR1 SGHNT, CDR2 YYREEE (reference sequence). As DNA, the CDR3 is TGTGCCAGCAGCTTGGTACAGGGTGATTCACCCCTCCACTTT. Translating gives CASSLVQGDSPLHF. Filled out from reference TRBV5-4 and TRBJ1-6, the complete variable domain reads ETGVTQSPTHLIKTRGQQVTLRCSSQSGHNTVSWYQQALGQGPQFIFQYYREEENGRGNFPPRFSGLQFPNYSSELNVNALELDDSALYLCASSLVQGDSPLHFGNGTRLTVT.

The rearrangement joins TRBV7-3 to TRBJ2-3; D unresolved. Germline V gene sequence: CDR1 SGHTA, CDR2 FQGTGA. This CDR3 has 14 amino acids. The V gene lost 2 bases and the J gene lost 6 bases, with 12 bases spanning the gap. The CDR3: CASSLSGPPDTQYF. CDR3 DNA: TGTGCCAGCAGCTTATCTGGGCCCCCGGATACGCAGTATTTT.

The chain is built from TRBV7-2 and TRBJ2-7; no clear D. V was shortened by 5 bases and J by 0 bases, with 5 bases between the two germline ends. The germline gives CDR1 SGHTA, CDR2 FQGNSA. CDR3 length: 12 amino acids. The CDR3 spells CASSRSSYEQYF. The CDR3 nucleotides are TGTGCCAGCAGCCGGAGCTCCTACGAGCAGTACTTC.

In DNA, the CDR3 is TGTGCCAGCAGCTTAGGTGGCACGGGGGACTATGGCTACACCTTC. It encodes CASSLGGTGDYGYTF. The rearrangement uses TRBV7-6 and TRBJ1-2; a weak D match, TRBD1 (5 bases). The ends were cut back, 1 base at V and 3 bases at J, with 12 bases in the middle. CDR3 length: 15 residues. Germline values: CDR1 SGHVS, CDR2 FNYEAQ.

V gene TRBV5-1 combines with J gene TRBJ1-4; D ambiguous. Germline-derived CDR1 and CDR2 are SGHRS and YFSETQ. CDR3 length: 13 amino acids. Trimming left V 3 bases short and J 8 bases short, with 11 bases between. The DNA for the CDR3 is TGCGCCAGCAGCTCCGACTTAGGGGAAAAACTGTTTTTT. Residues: CASSSDLGEKLFF.

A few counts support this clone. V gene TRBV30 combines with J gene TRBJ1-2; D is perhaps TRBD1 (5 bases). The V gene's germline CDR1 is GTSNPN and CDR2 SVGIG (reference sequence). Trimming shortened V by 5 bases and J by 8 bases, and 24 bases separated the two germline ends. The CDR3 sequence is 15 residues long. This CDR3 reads CAWATGTALSGGYTF. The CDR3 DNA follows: TGTGCCTGGGCCACCGGGACGGCCTTGAGTGGAGGCTACACCTTC. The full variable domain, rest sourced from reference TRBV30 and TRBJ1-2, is SQTIHQWPATLVQPVGSPLSLECTVEGTSNPNLYWYRQAAGRGLQLLFYSVGIGQISSEVPQNLSASRPQDRQFILSSKKLLLSDSGFYLCAWATGTALSGGYTFGSGTRLTVV.

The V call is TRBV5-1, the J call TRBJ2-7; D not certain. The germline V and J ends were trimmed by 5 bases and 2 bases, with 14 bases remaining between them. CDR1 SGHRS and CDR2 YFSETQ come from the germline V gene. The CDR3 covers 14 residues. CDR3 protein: CASSSIDTTYEQYF. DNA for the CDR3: TGCGCCAGCAGTTCGATAGATACCACCTACGAGCAGTACTTC.

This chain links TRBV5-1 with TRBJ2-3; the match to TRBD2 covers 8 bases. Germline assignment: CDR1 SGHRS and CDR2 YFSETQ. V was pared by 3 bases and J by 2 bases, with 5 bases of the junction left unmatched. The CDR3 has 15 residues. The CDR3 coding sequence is TGCGCCAGCAGCTACCAAGCGGGAGTCACAGATACGCAGTATTTT. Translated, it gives CASSYQAGVTDTQYF.

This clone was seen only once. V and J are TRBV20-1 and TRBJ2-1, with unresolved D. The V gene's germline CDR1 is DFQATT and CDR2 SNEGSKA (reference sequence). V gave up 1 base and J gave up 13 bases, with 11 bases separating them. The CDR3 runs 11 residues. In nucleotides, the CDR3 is TGCAGTGCTAGAGTTCTGAGTCCCCAGTTCTTC. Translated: CSARVLSPQFF.

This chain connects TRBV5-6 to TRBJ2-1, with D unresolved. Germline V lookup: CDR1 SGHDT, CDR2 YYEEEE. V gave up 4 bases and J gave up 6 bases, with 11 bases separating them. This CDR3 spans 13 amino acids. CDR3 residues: CASSPPGINEQFF. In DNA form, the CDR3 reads TGTGCCAGCAGCCCCCCGGGCATCAATGAGCAGTTCTTC.

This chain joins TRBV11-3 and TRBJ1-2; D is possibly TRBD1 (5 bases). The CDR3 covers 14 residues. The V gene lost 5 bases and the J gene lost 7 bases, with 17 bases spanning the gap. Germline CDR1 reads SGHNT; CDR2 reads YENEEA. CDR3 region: CASSAARDWVGYTF. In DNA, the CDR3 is TGTGCCAGCAGCGCGGCCAGGGATTGGGTTGGCTACACCTTC.

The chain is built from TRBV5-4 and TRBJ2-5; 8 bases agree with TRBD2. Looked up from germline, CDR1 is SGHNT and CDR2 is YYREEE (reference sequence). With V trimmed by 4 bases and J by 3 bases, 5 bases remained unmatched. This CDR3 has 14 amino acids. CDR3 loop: CASSREGLEETQYF. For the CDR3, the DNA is TGTGCCAGCAGCCGGGAGGGGTTAGAAGAGACCCAGTACTTC.

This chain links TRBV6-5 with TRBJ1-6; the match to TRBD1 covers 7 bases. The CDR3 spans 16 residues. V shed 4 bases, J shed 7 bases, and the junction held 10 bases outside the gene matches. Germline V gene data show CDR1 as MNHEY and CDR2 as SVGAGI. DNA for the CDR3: TGTGCCAGCAGTTCCCCCGGACAGGCTCGCAATTCACCCCTCCACTTT. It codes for CASSSPGQARNSPLHF.

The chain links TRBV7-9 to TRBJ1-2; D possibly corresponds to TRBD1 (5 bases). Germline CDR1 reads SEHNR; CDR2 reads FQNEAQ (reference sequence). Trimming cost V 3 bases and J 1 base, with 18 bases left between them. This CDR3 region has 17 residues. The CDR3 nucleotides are TGTGCCAGCAGCTTCGACGGGACGGCCCCCAATAACTATGGCTACACCTTC. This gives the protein CASSFDGTAPNNYGYTF.

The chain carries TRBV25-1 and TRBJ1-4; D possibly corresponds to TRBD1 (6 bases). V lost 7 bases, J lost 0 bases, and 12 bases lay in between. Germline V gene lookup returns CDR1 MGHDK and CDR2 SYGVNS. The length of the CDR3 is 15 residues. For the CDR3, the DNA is TGTGCCAGCAAGGGGGGGCCCACAACTAATGAAAAACTGTTTTTT. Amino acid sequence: CASKGGPTTNEKLFF.

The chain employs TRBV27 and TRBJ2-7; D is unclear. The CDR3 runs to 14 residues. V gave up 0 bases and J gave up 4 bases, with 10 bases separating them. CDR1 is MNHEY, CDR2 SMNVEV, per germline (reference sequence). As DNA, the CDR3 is TGTGCCAGCAGTTTATCTGGGGTCGGTTACGAGCAGTACTTC. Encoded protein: CASSLSGVGYEQYF.

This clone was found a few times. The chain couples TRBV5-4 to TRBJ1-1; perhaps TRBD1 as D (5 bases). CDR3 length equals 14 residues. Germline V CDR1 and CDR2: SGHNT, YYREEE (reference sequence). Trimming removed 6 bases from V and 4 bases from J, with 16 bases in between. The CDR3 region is CASTLSGEGTEAFF. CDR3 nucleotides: TGTGCCAGCACCCTCTCGGGGGAGGGCACTGAAGCTTTCTTT.